Here is one T cell receptor (beta chain) with its context. Its matching antigen is unknown. The use of a sample-barcoded 5' primer and a J-beta primer mix characterized a second PCR of 7 to 11 cycles. Each CDR3 protein gets one entry after TCRdb re-called the 5' RACE reads with MiXCR. This table holds approximately 800,000 distinct CDR3 sequences, 35% to 40% found once. This sample is part of a study of blood T cells in healthy people across ages. Study outcomes and limitations: Changes seen in expanded clonotypes were possibly confounded by donor CMV status left unknown.

This CDR3 has 15 residues. V was pared by 5 bases and J by 3 bases, with 16 bases between. Germline assignment: CDR1 SEHNR and CDR2 FQNEAQ (reference sequence). V and J are TRBV7-9 and TRBJ2-5, with D perhaps matching TRBD1 or TRBD2 (5 bases each). Sequencing was performed on blood. The receptor's source is a man aged 18 to 30 in good health. CDR3 residues: CASSLRDGTKETQYF. Here the CDR3 DNA reads TGTGCCAGCAGCCTCCGGGACGGTACGAAAGAGACCCAGTACTTC.